The rows below give T cell receptor beta chains drawn from one sample of a study of PD-1 blockade in classical Hodgkin lymphoma. Sequencing used immunoSEQ multiplex PCR; TCRdb keeps in-frame clones, though not all of them. The table lists about 40,000 clones, about nine tenths of them singletons. The sequences come from peripheral blood mononuclear cells (PBMCs), collected at baseline. Receptor source: a human donor with classical Hodgkin lymphoma. CDR3s include the opening cysteine and the closing phenylalanine or tryptophan. A D gene is named only where the DNA matches it firmly. A clone size is listed for some rows: how often the clone was seen (once, few, many), or a class if it is expanded.

V	size	J	D	DNA	CDR3
TRBV18	.	TRBJ2-6	.	TGTGCCAGCTCACCACCGTTCAACTCTGGGGCCAACGTCCTGACTTTC	CASSPPFNSGANVLTF
TRBV28	.	TRBJ2-1	.	TGTGCCAGCACTCGAGCGTTCCCCTACAATGAGCAGTTCTTC	CASTRAFPYNEQFF
TRBV6-6	.	TRBJ2-1	.	TGTGCCAGCAGACCCCAAAGGACTGGGGAGCAGTTCTTC	CASRPQRTGEQFF
TRBV11-2	.	TRBJ2-1	.	TGTGCCAGCAGCCGGAGCCAACACAATGAGCAGTTCTTC	CASSRSQHNEQFF
TRBV10-3	.	TRBJ2-7	.	TGTGCCATCAGTGAGTCAGCAGGGGAGAACGAGCAGTACTTC	CAISESAGENEQYF
TRBV5-1	.	TRBJ2-1	.	TGCGCCAGCAGCCCCGGGACTGCCCTTGAGCAGTTCTTC	CASSPGTALEQFF
TRBV6-6	.	TRBJ1-4	.	TGTGCCAGCAGCCTACTGGCACAGCTTAATGAAAAACTGTTTTTT	CASSLLAQLNEKLFF
TRBV7-9	once	TRBJ2-6	.	TGTGCCAGCAGCCCCAGGGTACTGGGGGCCAACGTCCTGACTTTC	CASSPRVLGANVLTF
TRBV15	.	TRBJ2-1	TRBD2	TGTGCCACCAGCAGAGAGAGGCTAGCGGGATCGAATGAGCAGTTCTTC	CATSRERLAGSNEQFF
TRBV7-6	.	TRBJ2-3	.	TGTGCCAGCAGCTTATCAGGGCGACGGAACACAGATACGCAGTATTTT	CASSLSGRRNTDTQYF
TRBV18	.	TRBJ1-5	.	TGTGCCAGCTCGAGGGACCTAAATCAGCCCCAGCATTTT	CASSRDLNQPQHF
TRBV5-5	.	TRBJ1-2	.	TGTGCCAGCAGCTTGGAGGAACCCAATGGCTACACCTTC	CASSLEEPNGYTF
TRBV15	.	TRBJ2-1	TRBD1	TGTGCCACCAGCCCCCGGGACAGGGTCTACAATGAGCAGTTCTTC	CATSPRDRVYNEQFF
TRBV19	.	TRBJ2-6	.	TGTGCCAGTAGAAACACAGGGCCTGGGGCCAACGTCCTGACTTTC	CASRNTGPGANVLTF
TRBV10-3	.	TRBJ2-5	TRBD1	TGTGCCATCAGCGAGAGGCAGGGGGACCGAGAGACCCAGTACTTC	CAISERQGDRETQYF
TRBV27	.	TRBJ1-2	TRBD1	TGTGCCAGCAGTTTATCTCGTCGAGGGGGCTTTAACTATGGCTACACCTTC	CASSLSRRGGFNYGYTF
TRBV5-4	.	TRBJ2-3	TRBD1	TGTGCCAGCAGCTTCGGACAGGGGGCCGCCACAGATACGCAGTATTTT	CASSFGQGAATDTQYF
TRBV18	.	TRBJ1-1	.	TGTGCCAGCTCACCCCTTAGCAGGAGTGGGACTGAAGCTTTCTTT	CASSPLSRSGTEAFF
TRBV6-1	.	TRBJ2-2	.	TGTGCCAGCAGTGAAGGTACGAACACCGGGGAGCTGTTTTTT	CASSEGTNTGELFF
TRBV11-3	.	TRBJ2-2	.	TGTGCCAGCAGCCTAGGACCGAACACCGGGGAGCTGTTTTTT	CASSLGPNTGELFF
TRBV6-1	.	TRBJ2-1	.	TGTGCCACCATGTTGGATCTATACAATGAGCAGTTCTTC	CATMLDLYNEQFF
TRBV10-3	.	TRBJ2-1	TRBD2	TGTGCCATCAGAGCCCCTCCCTCACTAGCGGGAGAGGCGCAGTTCTTC	CAIRAPPSLAGEAQFF
TRBV7-3	.	TRBJ2-3	.	TGTGCCAGCAGCTGGGCGGCTAGCACAGATACGCAGTATTTT	CASSWAASTDTQYF
TRBV7-8	.	TRBJ1-5	.	TGTGCCAGCAGCTTACTTTTGCCAGCCCCGGGACGGCCCCAGCATTTT	CASSLLLPAPGRPQHF
TRBV2	.	TRBJ2-1	TRBD2	TGTGCCAGCAGCGAACTAGCGGAACACAATGAGCAGTTCTTC	CASSELAEHNEQFF
TRBV9	.	TRBJ1-1	TRBD1	TGTGCCAGCAACCCGGGACAGGGGAACACTGAAGCTTTCTTT	CASNPGQGNTEAFF
TRBV18	.	TRBJ1-4	.	TGTGCCAGCTCGCCATTGTCGACGGACGGGGAACTGTTTTTT	CASSPLSTDGELFF
TRBV21-1	.	TRBJ2-1	.	TGTGCCAGCAGCAAAGCTGCCAAGGCGAAAACCTACTACAATGAGCAGTTCTTC	CASSKAAKAKTYYNEQFF
TRBV7-2	.	TRBJ1-5	.	TGTGCCAGCAGCCTGCGGGAGGGGGGTCAGCCCCAGCATTTT	CASSLREGGQPQHF
TRBV5-1	.	TRBJ2-7	.	TGCGCCAGCAGCATGACCCGCTACGAGCAGTACTTC	CASSMTRYEQYF
TRBV28	.	TRBJ2-2	TRBD2	TGTGCCAGCAGCCCCAGGGGACTAGCGGGAGGGCCGAACACCGGGGAGCTGTTTTTT	CASSPRGLAGGPNTGELFF
TRBV19	.	TRBJ1-1	.	TGTGCCAGTAGTATAGGGAAGAGGGGCAGTGGAGCTGAAGCTTTCTTT	CASSIGKRGSGAEAFF
TRBV19	.	TRBJ1-3	TRBD1	TGTGCCAGTAGTATACTTGGAGGGGGCCTCTCTGGAAACACCATATATTTT	CASSILGGGLSGNTIYF
TRBV6-5	.	TRBJ1-2	.	TGTGCCAGCAGTTTTACGGGCAGCTATGGCTACACCTTC	CASSFTGSYGYTF
TRBV5-1	.	TRBJ1-6	.	TGCGCCAGCAAAGACTCACCCCTCCACTTT	CASKDSPLHF
TRBV6-1	.	TRBJ1-4	TRBD1	TGTGCCAGCAGTGACAGGGGGCGAACTAATGAAAAACTGTTTTTT	CASSDRGRTNEKLFF
TRBV18	.	TRBJ2-1	.	TGTGCCAGCTCACCAAGGGGTGCCAGGGGAGGCTTTAGTGAGCAGTTCTTC	CASSPRGARGGFSEQFF
TRBV7-3	.	TRBJ1-4	.	TGTGCCAGCAGCTTAAGAGGTCTAGTTTTT	CASSLRGLVF
TRBV6-5	.	TRBJ1-3	TRBD1	TGTGCCAGCAGCTGGGACAGGAAGACTGGAAACACCATATATTTT	CASSWDRKTGNTIYF
TRBV11-2	.	TRBJ2-1	TRBD1	TGTGCCAGCAGCTTAGGTGGACAGGGGCTATACAATGAGCAGTTCTTC	CASSLGGQGLYNEQFF